This is a list of T cell receptor beta chains from one sample in a study of blood T cell repertoires in COVID-19. Sequencing used immunoSEQ multiplex PCR; TCRdb keeps in-frame clones, though not all of them. The sample yields 150,000 to 200,000 clones, around 80% seen once. Sequenced material: peripheral blood. These receptors all stem from a woman aged 60-75 years with COVID-19, enrolled during active disease. Each CDR3 is given with its conserved first and last residue.

V gene	J gene	CDR3 protein
TRBV28	TRBJ1-2	CASKLWGGSSSYGYTF
TRBV7-9	TRBJ2-5	CASSLGQGPQETQYF
TRBV4-3	TRBJ2-7	CASSQVVSYEQYF
TRBV9	TRBJ2-3	CASSVSASGRNTQYF
TRBV28	TRBJ1-2	CASNSPGTGRYGYTF
TRBV15	TRBJ2-1	CATSRDPPNRGRNEQFF
TRBV9	TRBJ1-2	CASSVGHQSNYGYTF
TRBV7-9	TRBJ1-4	CASSFRGGEKLFF
TRBV5-8	TRBJ2-5	CASIPRGRGTQYF
TRBV9	TRBJ1-6	CASSEGQSHNSPLHF
TRBV30	TRBJ1-1	CAWSVKTGGRTEAFF
TRBV5-4	TRBJ2-5	CASSPGTSGGETQYF
TRBV24-1	TRBJ1-4	CATQSTTNEKLFF
TRBV27	TRBJ1-2	CASSFWGQNYGYTF
TRBV12-3/TRBV12-4	TRBJ1-4	CASSGQVNEKLFF
TRBV6-2/TRBV6-3	TRBJ2-7	CASSSLTGPSYEQYF
TRBV19	TRBJ2-3	CASSTRQSGGGTDTQYF
TRBV7-2	TRBJ2-4	CASSRQRDLAKNIQYF
TRBV28	TRBJ1-1	CASHPPGEGNTEAFF
TRBV7-3	TRBJ2-3	CASSPLGPSTDTQYF
TRBV10-1	TRBJ2-5	CASSESTILQGQETQYF
TRBV5-6	TRBJ2-7	CASRRPGGYEQYF
TRBV2	TRBJ1-5	CASSTGGNSNQPQHF
TRBV28	TRBJ1-5	CASSLTGTGVGSNQPQHF
TRBV11-3	TRBJ1-1	CASRGRVGQTEAFF
TRBV5-6	TRBJ1-2	CASSLAQGSNYGYTF
TRBV28	TRBJ2-7	CASSLKIAGLYEQYF
TRBV2	TRBJ1-2	CASQNWPDRAMGGYTF
TRBV7-2	TRBJ2-3	CASSAPLAGGTADTQYF
TRBV11-2	TRBJ1-2	CASSLARGSDGYTF
TRBV11-3	TRBJ2-2	CASSKGAPGELFF
TRBV6-2/TRBV6-3	TRBJ1-1	CASSPGTGGGTEAFF
TRBV7-8	TRBJ2-5	CASSLDSGGAEETQYF
TRBV6-5	TRBJ2-7	CASSSDRGPYEQYF
TRBV15	TRBJ1-1	CATSIGLTMNTEAFF